This entry is about one TCR beta chain. This sample stems from a study of blood T cell repertoires in COVID-19. The repertoire was sequenced with immunoSEQ multiplex PCR; TCRdb's copy has only in-frame clones and lacks some. Here the sample spans about 50,000 clones, approximately 91% being singletons. This CDR3 has 14 residues. Trimming took off 1 base at V and 3 bases at J, with 10 bases between the two ends. Germline V gene lookup returns CDR1 SGHAT and CDR2 FQNNGV. The chain carries TRBV11-2 and TRBJ2-7; D might be TRBD2 (5 bases). This sequence was found in a human donor in a cohort sampled during active COVID-19. Sequenced input: peripheral blood. The DNA for the CDR3 is TGTGCCAGCAGCTTAGTGCCGGGGATCTACGAGCAGTACTTC. Its translation is CASSLVPGIYEQYF.